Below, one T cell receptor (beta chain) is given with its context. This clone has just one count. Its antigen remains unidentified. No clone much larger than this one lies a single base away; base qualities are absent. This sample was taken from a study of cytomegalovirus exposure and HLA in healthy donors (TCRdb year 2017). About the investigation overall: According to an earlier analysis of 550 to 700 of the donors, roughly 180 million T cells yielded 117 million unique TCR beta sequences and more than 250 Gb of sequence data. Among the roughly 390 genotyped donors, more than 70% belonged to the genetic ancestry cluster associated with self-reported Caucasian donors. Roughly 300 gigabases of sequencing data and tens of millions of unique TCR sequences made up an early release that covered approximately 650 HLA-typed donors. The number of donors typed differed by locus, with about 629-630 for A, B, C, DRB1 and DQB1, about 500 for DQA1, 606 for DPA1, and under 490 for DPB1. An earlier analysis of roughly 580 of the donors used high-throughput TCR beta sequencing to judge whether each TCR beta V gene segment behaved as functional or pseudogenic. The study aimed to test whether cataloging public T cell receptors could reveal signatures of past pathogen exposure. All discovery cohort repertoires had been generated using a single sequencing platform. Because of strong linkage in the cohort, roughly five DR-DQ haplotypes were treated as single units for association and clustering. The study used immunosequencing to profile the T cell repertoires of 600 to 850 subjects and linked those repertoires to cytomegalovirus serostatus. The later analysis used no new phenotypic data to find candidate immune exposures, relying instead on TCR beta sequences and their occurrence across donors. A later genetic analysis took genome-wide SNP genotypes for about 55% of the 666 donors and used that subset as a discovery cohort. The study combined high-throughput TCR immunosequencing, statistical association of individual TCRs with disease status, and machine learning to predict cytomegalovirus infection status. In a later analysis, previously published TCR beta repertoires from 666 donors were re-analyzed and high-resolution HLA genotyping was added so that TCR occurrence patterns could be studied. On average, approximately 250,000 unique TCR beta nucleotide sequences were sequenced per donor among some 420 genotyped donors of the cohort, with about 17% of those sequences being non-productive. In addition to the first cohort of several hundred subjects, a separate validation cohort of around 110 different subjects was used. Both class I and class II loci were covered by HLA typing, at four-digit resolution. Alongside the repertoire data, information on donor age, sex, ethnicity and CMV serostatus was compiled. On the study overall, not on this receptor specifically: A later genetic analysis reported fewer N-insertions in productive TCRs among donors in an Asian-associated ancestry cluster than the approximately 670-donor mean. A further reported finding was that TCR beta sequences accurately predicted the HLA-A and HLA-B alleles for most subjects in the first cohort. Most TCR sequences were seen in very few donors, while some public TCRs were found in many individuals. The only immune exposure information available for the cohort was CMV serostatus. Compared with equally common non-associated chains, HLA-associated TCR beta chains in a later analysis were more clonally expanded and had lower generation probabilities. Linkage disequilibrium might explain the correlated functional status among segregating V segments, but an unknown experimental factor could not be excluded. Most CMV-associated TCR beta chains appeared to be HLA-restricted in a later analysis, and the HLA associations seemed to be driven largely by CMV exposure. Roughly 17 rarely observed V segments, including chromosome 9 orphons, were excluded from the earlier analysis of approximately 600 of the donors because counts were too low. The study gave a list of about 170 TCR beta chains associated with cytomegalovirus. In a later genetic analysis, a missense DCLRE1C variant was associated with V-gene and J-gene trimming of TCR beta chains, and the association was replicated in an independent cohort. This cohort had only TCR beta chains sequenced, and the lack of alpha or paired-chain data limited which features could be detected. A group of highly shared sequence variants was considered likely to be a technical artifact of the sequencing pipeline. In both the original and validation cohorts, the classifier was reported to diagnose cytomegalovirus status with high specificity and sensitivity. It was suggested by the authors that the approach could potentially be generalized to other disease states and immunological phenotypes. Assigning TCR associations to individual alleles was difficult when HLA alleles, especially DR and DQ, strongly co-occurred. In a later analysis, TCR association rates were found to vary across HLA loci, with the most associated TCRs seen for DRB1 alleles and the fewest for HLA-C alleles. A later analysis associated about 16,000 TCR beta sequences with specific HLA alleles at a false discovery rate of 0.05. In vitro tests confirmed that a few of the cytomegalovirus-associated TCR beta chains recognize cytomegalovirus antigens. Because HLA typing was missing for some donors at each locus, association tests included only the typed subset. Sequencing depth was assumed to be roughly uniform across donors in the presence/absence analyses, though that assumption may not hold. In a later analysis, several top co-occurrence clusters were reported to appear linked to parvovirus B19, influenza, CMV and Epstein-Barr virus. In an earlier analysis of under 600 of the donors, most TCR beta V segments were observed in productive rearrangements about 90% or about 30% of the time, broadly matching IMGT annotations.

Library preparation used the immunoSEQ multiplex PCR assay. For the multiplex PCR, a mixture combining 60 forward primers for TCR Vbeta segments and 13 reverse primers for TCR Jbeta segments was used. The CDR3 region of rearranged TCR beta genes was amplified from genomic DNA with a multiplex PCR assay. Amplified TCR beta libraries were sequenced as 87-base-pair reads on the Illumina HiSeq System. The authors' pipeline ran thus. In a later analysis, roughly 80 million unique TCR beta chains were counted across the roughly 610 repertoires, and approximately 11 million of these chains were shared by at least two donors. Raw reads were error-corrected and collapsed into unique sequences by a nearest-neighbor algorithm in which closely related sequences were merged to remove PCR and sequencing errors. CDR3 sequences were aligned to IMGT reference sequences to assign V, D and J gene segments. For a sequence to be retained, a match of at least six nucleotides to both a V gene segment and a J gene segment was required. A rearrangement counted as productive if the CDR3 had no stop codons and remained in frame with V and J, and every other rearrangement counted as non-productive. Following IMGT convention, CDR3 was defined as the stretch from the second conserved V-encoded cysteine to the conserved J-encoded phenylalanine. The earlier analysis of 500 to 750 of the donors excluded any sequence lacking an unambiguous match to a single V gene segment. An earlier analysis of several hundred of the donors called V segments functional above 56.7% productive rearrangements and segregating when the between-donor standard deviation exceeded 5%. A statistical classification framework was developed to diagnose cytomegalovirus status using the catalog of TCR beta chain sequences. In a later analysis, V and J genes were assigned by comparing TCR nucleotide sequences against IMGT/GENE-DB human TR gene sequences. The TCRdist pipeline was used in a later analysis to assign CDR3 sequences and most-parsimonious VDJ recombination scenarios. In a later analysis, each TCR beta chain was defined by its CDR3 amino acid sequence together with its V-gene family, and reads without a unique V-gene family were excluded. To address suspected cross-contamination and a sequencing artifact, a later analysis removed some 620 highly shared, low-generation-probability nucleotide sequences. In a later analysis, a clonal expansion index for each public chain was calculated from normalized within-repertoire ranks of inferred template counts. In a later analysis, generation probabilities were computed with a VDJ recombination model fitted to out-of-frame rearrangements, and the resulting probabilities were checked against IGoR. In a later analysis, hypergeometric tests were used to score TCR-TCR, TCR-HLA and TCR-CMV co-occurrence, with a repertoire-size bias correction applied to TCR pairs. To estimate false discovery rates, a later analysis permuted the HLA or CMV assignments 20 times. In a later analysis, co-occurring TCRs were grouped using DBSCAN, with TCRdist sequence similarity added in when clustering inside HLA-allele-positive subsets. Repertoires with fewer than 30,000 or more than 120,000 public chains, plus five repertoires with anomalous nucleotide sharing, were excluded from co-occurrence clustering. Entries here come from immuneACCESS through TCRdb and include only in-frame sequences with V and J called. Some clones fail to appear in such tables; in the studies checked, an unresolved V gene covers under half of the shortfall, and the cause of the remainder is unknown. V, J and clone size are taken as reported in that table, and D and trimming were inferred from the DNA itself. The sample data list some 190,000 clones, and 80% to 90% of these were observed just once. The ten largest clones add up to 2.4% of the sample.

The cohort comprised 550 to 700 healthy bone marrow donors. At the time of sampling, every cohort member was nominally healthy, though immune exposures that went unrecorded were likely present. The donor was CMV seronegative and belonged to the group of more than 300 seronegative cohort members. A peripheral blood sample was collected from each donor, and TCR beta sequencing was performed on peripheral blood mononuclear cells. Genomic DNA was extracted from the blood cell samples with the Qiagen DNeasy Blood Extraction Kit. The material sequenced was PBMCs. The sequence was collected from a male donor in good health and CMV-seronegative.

In nucleotide form, the sequence is TGTGCCAGTAGTCCACGGGGGGAAGAGACCCAGTACTTC. Its translation is CASSPRGEETQYF. The chain couples TRBV19 to TRBJ2-5; TRBD2 lines up with 7 middle nucleotides. The CDR3 spans 13 residues, from the cysteine through the phenylalanine. Solely the CDR3 DNA is kept, with 39 bases framed from the first base. Looking up the germline V gene (reference sequence) yields CDR1 LNHDA and CDR2 SQIVND. The junction shows trimming of 5 bases on V and 3 bases on J, and the gene matches do not reach 3 bases of it.